This T cell receptor (beta chain) was retrieved from a study of blood T cell repertoires in COVID-19. Data came from immunoSEQ multiplex PCR; TCRdb stores just in-frame clones and leaves some out. The sample has about 160,000 clones, approximately 81% seen once. V lost 3 bases and J 10 bases, leaving 10 bases between the germline ends. This CDR3 comprises 12 residues. Germline-derived CDR1 and CDR2 are MNHNS and SASEGT. The V and J genes are TRBV6-1 and TRBJ2-1; weak D call: TRBD2 (5 bases). The TCR sequence derives from a woman aged 40 to 50 with acute COVID-19. Sequenced material: PBMCs or T cells enriched from blood (not recorded which). This CDR3 reads CASSEELVEQFF. Here the CDR3 DNA reads TGTGCCAGCAGTGAGGAACTAGTGGAGCAGTTCTTC.